Below are 7 T cell receptor beta chains sequenced from a single sample in a study of cytotoxic CD8 clonotypes in ibrutinib-treated CLL. Profiled with immunoSEQ multiplex PCR; TCRdb holds only in-frame clones, not every one. The sample consists of 150,000 to 200,000 clones, approximately 72% of them appearing once. Sequences were derived from PBMCs, sampled after 24 months of ibrutinib treatment. These receptors originate from a human donor with chronic lymphocytic leukemia.

The gene calls are TRBV12-5 and TRBJ2-5; TRBD2 is a possible D gene (5 bases). This CDR3 spans 14 amino acids. Germline loops: CDR1 LGHNT, CDR2 FRNRAP. V was shortened by 1 base and J by 3 bases, with 9 bases between the two germline ends. CDR3 in amino acids: CASGLGSVKETQYF. The CDR3 region has the DNA TGTGCTAGTGGTTTGGGTAGCGTCAAAGAGACCCAGTACTTC.

The chain joins TRBV6-6 to TRBJ1-2, with D unclear. Germline loops: CDR1 MNHNY, CDR2 SVGAGI (reference sequence). This CDR3 contains 14 residues. The V gene lost 0 bases and the J gene lost 8 bases, with 13 bases spanning the gap. The CDR3 loop is CASSYSPAAGGYTF. In nucleotides, the CDR3 is TGTGCCAGCAGTTACTCTCCCGCGGCCGGAGGCTACACCTTC.

The chain carries TRBV18 and TRBJ1-2; tentatively, D is TRBD1 (6 bases). The V end lost 2 bases, the J end lost 4 bases, and 11 bases lay between the germline ends. The germline CDR1 and CDR2 sequences are KGHSH and LQKENI. This CDR3 has 14 residues. In DNA form, the CDR3 reads TGTGCCAGCTCACCATTATTAGGGGGCTATGGCTACACCTTC. This translates into CASSPLLGGYGYTF.

The rearrangement joins TRBV9 to TRBJ1-5; D possibly corresponds to TRBD1 (6 bases). The V end lost 0 bases, the J end lost 4 bases, and 8 bases lay between the germline ends. The CDR3 has 14 residues. Germline lookup yields CDR1 SGDLS and CDR2 YYNGEE. Here the CDR3 DNA reads TGTGCCAGCAGCGTAGAGGGGGGGAATCAGCCCCAGCATTTT. Translation: CASSVEGGNQPQHF.

This chain uses TRBV10-3 with TRBJ2-1; a weak D match, TRBD2 (6 bases). V dropped 6 bases and J dropped 5 bases, with 11 bases sitting between them. Germline CDR1 is ENHRY and CDR2 is SYGVKD. The CDR3 totals 13 residues. The chain's CDR3 is CAISLALNNEQFF. The DNA of the CDR3 is TGTGCCATCAGCCTAGCGCTGAACAATGAGCAGTTCTTC.

The chain joins TRBV27 to TRBJ1-1; possible D gene TRBD1, 5 bases. Trimming cost V 1 base and J 5 bases, with 11 bases left between them. Germline V gene sequence: CDR1 MNHEY, CDR2 SMNVEV (reference sequence). The CDR3 is made up of 14 amino acids. The CDR3 sequence: CASSLWGRGTEAFF. In nucleotides, the CDR3 is TGTGCCAGCAGTTTATGGGGACGAGGGACTGAAGCTTTCTTT.

The chain joins TRBV6-6 to TRBJ1-5; TRBD1 aligns across 7 bases. CDR1 and CDR2 from the germline V gene are MNHNY and SVGAGI (reference sequence). The CDR3 is made up of 15 amino acids. Trimming removed 2 bases from V and 5 bases from J; junction bases left unmatched: 6. CDR3 DNA: TGTGCCAGCAGTTACACGGATGACAGGGATCAGCCCCAGCATTTT. Its translation: CASSYTDDRDQPQHF.